Each of the 17 T cell receptor beta chains below was sequenced from the same sample in a study of T cell responses to AZD1222 COVID-19 vaccine. TCRdb's table, derived via immunoSEQ multiplex PCR, lists solely in-frame clones and lacks some. This table holds tens of thousands of clones, over 75% found once. The material sequenced was peripheral blood, taken on day 0 of AZD1222 vaccination. These receptors originate from an adult in good health.

The chain recombines TRBV11-3 with TRBJ2-1; D gene uncertain. The germline gives CDR1 SGHNT, CDR2 YENEEA. The ends were cut back, 4 bases at V and 7 bases at J, with 14 bases in the middle. The CDR3 covers 14 residues. CDR3 DNA: TGTGCCAGCAGCTCGCGCGCGCAGAGAAATGAGCAGTTCTTC. This gives the protein CASSSRAQRNEQFF. Using reference TRBV11-3 and TRBJ2-1 for the parts outside the CDR3, the full variable domain is EAGVVQSPRYKIIEKKQPVAFWCNPISGHNTLYWYLQNLGQGPELLIRYENEEAVDDSQLPKDRFSAERLKGVDSTLKIQPAELGDSAVYLCASSSRAQRNEQFFGPGTRLTVL.

DNA of the CDR3: TGTGCCAGCAGCTTAATGGGGTGGGGCGACGAGCAGTACTTC. It yields the protein CASSLMGWGDEQYF. The chain uses TRBV11-2 and TRBJ2-7, with a weak D call TRBD1 (5 bases). Trimming shortened V by 2 bases and J by 5 bases, and 13 bases separated the two germline ends. Germline lookup yields CDR1 SGHAT and CDR2 FQNNGV. The CDR3 has 14 amino acids.

The chain couples TRBV5-1 to TRBJ1-1; TRBD1 might be the D (5 bases). V dropped 4 bases and J dropped 0 bases, with 10 bases sitting between them. This CDR3 has 14 residues. Germline V gene lookup returns CDR1 SGHRS and CDR2 YFSETQ. DNA of the CDR3: TGCGCCAGCAGCAAAACAGGAGTGAACACTGAAGCTTTCTTT. This gives the protein CASSKTGVNTEAFF.

The rearrangement joins TRBV10-3 to TRBJ1-1; the D is unclear. CDR1 and CDR2 from the germline V gene are ENHRY and SYGVKD. CDR3 length: 19 amino acids. With 6 bases removed from V and 0 bases from J, the gap between germline ends came to 26 bases. In nucleotides, the CDR3 is TGTGCCATCAGGCTGCGGGTCAGGAGGACCCTGGTGATGAACACTGAAGCTTTCTTT. It translates to CAIRLRVRRTLVMNTEAFF.

The gene calls are TRBV15 and TRBJ1-2, with TRBD1 identical over 8 bases. The junction had 5 bases not matched to a gene; V was cut back by 3 bases and J by 5 bases. The CDR3 loop spans 14 amino acids. The germline V gene encodes CDR1 LNHNV and CDR2 YYDKDF (reference sequence). DNA for the CDR3: TGTGCCACCAGCAGCACAGGGGGAGGGTATGGCTACACCTTC. Its protein product is CATSSTGGGYGYTF.

V is TRBV24-1 and J is TRBJ2-5, with 11 nucleotides matching TRBD1. The CDR3 totals 16 residues. Germline trimming cut 6 bases from V and 3 bases from J; bases unmatched to any gene: 8. Germline V gene data show CDR1 as KGHDR and CDR2 as SFDVKD. CDR3 sequence reads: CATSHTRDRGKETQYF. CDR3 sequence (DNA): TGTGCCACCAGTCATACCCGGGACAGGGGGAAAGAGACCCAGTACTTC.

The V gene is TRBV19, the J gene TRBJ1-1; D is uncertain. The V gene lost 5 bases and the J gene lost 0 bases, with 7 bases spanning the gap. CDR3 size: 13 residues. CDR1 and CDR2 from the germline V gene are LNHDA and SQIVND (reference sequence). DNA of the CDR3: TGTGCCAGTAGTTTTACGATGAACACTGAAGCTTTCTTT. Its protein product is CASSFTMNTEAFF.

The rearrangement joins TRBV4-1 to TRBJ1-1; D unresolved. Deletions cut 0 bases from V and 5 bases from J, with 7 bases between. The CDR3 has 13 amino acids. Germline assignment: CDR1 MGHRA and CDR2 YSYEKL. The CDR3 loop is CASSQERWTEAFF. The CDR3 region has the DNA TGCGCCAGCAGCCAAGAGAGATGGACTGAAGCTTTCTTT.

This rearrangement joins TRBV7-9 to TRBJ1-2, with 8 bases aligning to TRBD1. Trimming took 0 bases from V and 8 from J; bases not matched to a gene: 8. The germline V gene encodes CDR1 SEHNR and CDR2 FQNEAQ (reference sequence). This CDR3 spans 15 amino acids. CDR3 sequence: CASSLATQGAAGYTF. The CDR3 DNA sequence: TGTGCCAGCAGCTTAGCGACCCAGGGGGCGGCGGGCTACACCTTC. Drawing the rest from reference TRBV7-9 and TRBJ1-2, the complete variable domain is DTGVSQNPRHKITKRGQNVTFRCDPISEHNRLYWYRQTLGQGPEFLTYFQNEAQLEKSRLLSDRFSAERPKGSFSTLEIQRTEQGDSAMYLCASSLATQGAAGYTFGSGTRLTVV.

This chain connects TRBV20-1 to TRBJ1-2, with D perhaps matching TRBD1 (5 bases). V lost 3 bases and J lost 6, with 20 bases in between. Germline V lookup: CDR1 DFQATT, CDR2 SNEGSKA (reference sequence). This CDR3 comprises 15 residues. CDR3 residues: CSASPIRRERDGYTF. The CDR3 nucleotides are TGCAGTGCTAGTCCAATCCGCAGGGAAAGAGATGGCTACACCTTC.

The V gene is TRBV7-9, the J gene TRBJ2-5; 10 nucleotides agree with TRBD2. The CDR3 is 14 residues long. The J segment lost 5 bases and the V segment lost 11 bases, leaving 11 bases of the junction unmatched. In germline, CDR1 is SEHNR, CDR2 FQNEAQ (reference sequence). The CDR3 DNA reads as TGTGCCGGAGGGGCTAGCGGGAGTTTGGAGACCCAGTACTTC. It encodes CAGGASGSLETQYF.

The V call is TRBV29-1, the J call TRBJ1-1; no clear D gene. CDR3 length: 12 residues. Per germline, CDR1 SQVTM and CDR2 ANQGSEA. V lost 6 bases and J 5 bases, leaving 13 bases between the germline ends. Here the CDR3 reads CSVGFRLTEAFF. The CDR3 region has the DNA TGCAGCGTCGGGTTTAGACTTACTGAAGCTTTCTTT.

The V call is TRBV7-8, the J call TRBJ1-2; 10 positions match TRBD1. V lost 5 bases and J lost 6; bases outside the gene matches: 6. This CDR3 contains 14 residues. Germline values: CDR1 SGHVS, CDR2 FQNEAQ. CDR3 loop: CASSPDRGPDGYTF. CDR3 DNA sequence: TGTGCCAGCAGCCCCGACAGGGGGCCGGATGGCTACACCTTC.

The V call is TRBV5-8, the J call TRBJ2-3; maybe TRBD2 (6 bases). V dropped 3 bases and J dropped 4 bases, with 18 bases sitting between them. The CDR3 has 16 residues. The V gene's germline CDR1 is SGHTS and CDR2 YDEGEE. The CDR3 DNA sequence: TGTGCCAGCAGCTCCCTACCGGGACTGAGGGCAGATACGCAGTATTTT. Residues: CASSSLPGLRADTQYF.

The DNA for the CDR3 is TGTGCCAGCAGCACGGGGCCTAGATCGATCACCGGGGAGCTGTTTTTT. The encoded protein is CASSTGPRSITGELFF. The chain uses TRBV11-2 and TRBJ2-2; D could derive from TRBD1 or TRBD2 (5 bases each). Trimming left V 5 bases short and J 4 bases short, with 17 bases between. Germline assignment: CDR1 SGHAT and CDR2 FQNNGV. CDR3 length: 16 residues. The whole variable domain, filled in from reference TRBV11-2 and TRBJ2-2, reads EAGVAQSPRYKIIEKRQSVAFWCNPISGHATLYWYQQILGQGPKLLIQFQNNGVVDDSQLPKDRFSAERLKGVDSTLKIQPAKLEDSAVYLCASSTGPRSITGELFFGEGSRLTVL.

The chain has TRBV19 and TRBJ2-1, with a possible D match to TRBD2 (5 bases). Germline lookup yields CDR1 LNHDA and CDR2 SQIVND (reference sequence). V dropped 0 bases and J dropped 0 bases, with 9 bases sitting between them. The CDR3 has 16 residues. The CDR3, as DNA: TGTGCCAGTAGTATAGAGCGGGCTAGCTCCTACAATGAGCAGTTCTTC. It translates to CASSIERASSYNEQFF.

J is TRBJ1-6 and V is TRBV12-3 or TRBV12-4, with D unclear. This CDR3 spans 13 amino acids. The V and J ends lost 1 base and 7 bases respectively, with 5 bases between them. In nucleotides, the CDR3 is TGTGCCAGCAGTTTAGAGGTGAATTCACCCCTCCACTTT. It translates to CASSLEVNSPLHF.